These 10 T cell receptor beta chains originate from one sample sequenced in a study of blood T cell repertoires in COVID-19. Some clones are missing from TCRdb's copy, which holds only in-frame ones; the method was immunoSEQ multiplex PCR. The sample consists of approximately 210,000 clones, roughly 80% of them appearing once. Sequencing was performed on peripheral blood. The receptors come from a woman of 80 years or more with COVID-19, enrolled during active disease.

The chain recombines TRBV12-3 or TRBV12-4 with TRBJ1-1; D gene ambiguous. The CDR3 consists of 12 residues. Trimming removed 8 bases at V and 1 base at J, with 8 bases between. In nucleotides, the CDR3 is TGTGCCAGCGGCCCTGGGAACACTGAAGCTTTCTTT. Translation: CASGPGNTEAFF.

J is TRBJ2-7 and V is TRBV11-3; 8 nucleotides match TRBD1. V lost 1 base to trimming and J lost 2 bases; unmatched junction nucleotides: 4. This CDR3 has 15 residues. Germline CDR1 is SGHNT and CDR2 is YENEEA. The DNA for the CDR3 is TGTGCCAGCAGCTTAGGGTCAGGGGGCCCCTACGAGCAGTACTTC. Translation gives CASSLGSGGPYEQYF.

V and J are TRBV10-3 and TRBJ1-5, with D tentatively TRBD1 (6 bases). Germline values: CDR1 ENHRY, CDR2 SYGVKD. The V gene lost 2 bases and the J gene lost 6 bases, with 11 bases spanning the gap. CDR3 length equals 14 residues. The CDR3 spells CAISEGGGGQPQHF. In DNA form, the CDR3 reads TGTGCCATCAGTGAGGGGGGCGGGGGTCAGCCCCAGCATTTT.

Concerning this clone itself: Other DNA sequences in the sample encode the same CDR3. V and J are TRBV12-3 or TRBV12-4 and TRBJ2-1; tentative D call: TRBD2 (5 bases). Between the trimmed V and J ends, which lost 2 bases and 9 bases, there was a span of 11 bases. This CDR3 comprises 13 residues. The DNA of the CDR3 is TGTGCCAGCAGTTTAAGCGGACCCAGTGAGCAGTTCTTC. Protein product: CASSLSGPSEQFF.

V and J are TRBV19 and TRBJ2-7; 8 nucleotides match TRBD2. This CDR3 has 11 residues. V lost 7 bases and J lost 7; bases outside the gene matches: 3. Germline V CDR1 and CDR2: LNHDA, SQIVND (reference sequence). Here the CDR3 DNA reads TGTGCCAGTACGGGGGGGTCGGAGCAGTACTTC. Translation gives CASTGGSEQYF.

The chain links TRBV5-1 to TRBJ2-5; 11 bases agree with TRBD1. Germline-derived CDR1 and CDR2 are SGHRS and YFSETQ. V lost 4 bases, J lost 5 bases, and 4 bases stayed unmatched. The CDR3 totals 14 residues. CDR3 sequence: CASSEGTGGETQYF. The DNA for the CDR3 is TGCGCCAGCAGCGAAGGGACAGGGGGTGAGACCCAGTACTTC.

This chain joins TRBV29-1 and TRBJ2-7; 8 bases match TRBD1. V gave up 3 bases and J gave up 2 bases; unmatched junction bases: 18. CDR3 length: 18 residues. Germline V gene sequence: CDR1 SQVTM, CDR2 ANQGSEA. The CDR3 protein is CSVDVGQGAPSPTYEQYF. In nucleotides, the CDR3 is TGCAGCGTTGATGTGGGGCAGGGGGCACCTTCTCCTACCTACGAGCAGTACTTC.

The chain has TRBV18 and TRBJ1-3, with TRBD1 identical over 10 bases. The junction had 5 bases not matched to a gene; V was cut back by 4 bases and J by 8 bases. The CDR3 has 14 residues. CDR1 and CDR2 (germline): KGHSH, LQKENI. CDR3 in amino acids: CASSQGTGADTIYF. Written as DNA, the CDR3 is TGTGCCAGCTCACAAGGGACAGGGGCGGACACCATATATTTT.

The chain is built from TRBV20-1 and TRBJ1-5, with D possibly matching TRBD1 (6 bases). The CDR3 covers 14 residues. CDR1 DFQATT and CDR2 SNEGSKA come from the germline V gene (reference sequence). With 4 bases removed from V and 1 base from J, the gap between germline ends came to 11 bases. The CDR3 is CSAIEGGSNQPQHF. CDR3 nucleotides: TGCAGTGCTATTGAGGGGGGGAGCAATCAGCCCCAGCATTTT.

The rearrangement joins TRBV18 to TRBJ1-5; D not resolved. Germline CDR1 and CDR2: KGHSH and LQKENI. The CDR3 has 14 amino acids. V lost 3 bases and J lost 3, with 9 bases in between. CDR3 sequence reads: CASSPSTPNQPQHF. The CDR3, as DNA: TGTGCCAGCTCACCGTCGACACCCAATCAGCCCCAGCATTTT.